These 14 T cell receptor beta chains came from one sample sequenced in a study of CD8 T cells in ankylosing spondylitis. In TCRdb, the 5' RACE reads were re-called with MiXCR into one record per CDR3 protein. This table holds 200,000 to 250,000 distinct CDR3 sequences, 9.5% to 12% found once. The sequenced material came from blood, either unsorted or a sorted T cell fraction (not recorded which). All receptors come from a male donor with ankylosing spondylitis or in good health (not recorded which).

This chain links TRBV6-1 with TRBJ2-2; a weak D match, TRBD2 (6 bases). This CDR3 is built from 15 residues. From germline, CDR1 is MNHNS and CDR2 SASEGT. The V end lost 0 bases, the J end lost 1 base, and 6 bases lay between the germline ends. The CDR3 reads CASSEASGNTGELFF. The DNA of the CDR3 is TGTGCCAGCAGTGAAGCTAGCGGGAACACCGGGGAGCTGTTTTTT.

A word on this clonotype: It may be a read error: a sequence one base away is much more abundant. The genes are TRBV7-3 and TRBJ1-1; D might be TRBD1 (6 bases). Germline CDR1 reads SGHTA; CDR2 reads FQGTGA. The V end lost 8 bases, the J end lost 3 bases, and 13 bases lay between the germline ends. CDR3 length: 13 residues. The CDR3 DNA is TGTGCCAGCGGCGCAGGGGTCTACACTGAAGCTTTCTTT. Translation: CASGAGVYTEAFF.

A note on this clonotype: A much larger clone differs from this one at a single base, so this may be a read error. The chain carries TRBV12-3 or TRBV12-4 and TRBJ2-2, with a tentative D call TRBD2 (6 bases). This CDR3 region has 12 residues. V was pared by 10 bases and J by 4 bases, with 10 bases between. CDR3 residues: CANHGGTGELFF. The CDR3 DNA sequence: TGTGCCAACCACGGGGGCACCGGGGAGCTGTTTTTT.

This clonotype was seen repeatedly, ten times or more. This sequence joins TRBV20-1 and TRBJ2-3; D unclear. The CDR3 runs 13 residues. Trimming left V 1 base short and J 5 bases short, with 10 bases between. Per the germline V gene, CDR1 is DFQATT and CDR2 is SNEGSKA (reference sequence). This CDR3 reads CSARGISLDTQYF. CDR3 bases: TGCAGTGCTAGAGGAATTAGTTTAGATACGCAGTATTTT.

V gene TRBV7-9 combines with J gene TRBJ2-3; D is ambiguous. There are 13 residues in the CDR3. V dropped 5 bases and J dropped 6 bases, with 12 bases sitting between them. Germline V gene data show CDR1 as SEHNR and CDR2 as FQNEAQ (reference sequence). CDR3 amino acids: CASSPLLSDTQYF. The CDR3 DNA is TGTGCCAGCAGCCCATTACTATCGGATACGCAGTATTTT.

This clonotype has a count of ten or more. The chain combines TRBV6-5 with TRBJ1-1; D gene uncertain. The CDR3 runs to 15 residues. From germline, CDR1 is MNHEY and CDR2 SVGAGI. V lost 2 bases and J lost 2, with 12 bases in between. CDR3 protein: CASSYPGSFNTEAFF. The CDR3 DNA reads TGTGCCAGCAGTTACCCCGGTTCCTTTAACACTGAAGCTTTCTTT.

This chain uses TRBV7-9 with TRBJ1-1, with D hard to call. This CDR3 has 13 amino acids. The V gene lost 4 bases and the J gene lost 8 bases, with 14 bases spanning the gap. The germline gives CDR1 SEHNR, CDR2 FQNEAQ (reference sequence). In DNA form, the CDR3 reads TGTGCCAGCAGCTCAGTCTCTACCGTAGAAGCTTTCTTT. It translates to CASSSVSTVEAFF.

This clonotype has at least ten counts. The rearrangement links TRBV5-1 to TRBJ1-1; D gene unclear. Germline CDR1 is SGHRS and CDR2 is YFSETQ. V lost 0 bases to trimming and J lost 1 base, with 7 bases between them. CDR3 length: 14 residues. The CDR3 loop reads CASSLAQKNTEAFF. The CDR3 DNA reads as TGCGCCAGCAGCTTGGCACAAAAGAACACTGAAGCTTTCTTT.

This clonotype was counted at least ten times. The V and J genes are TRBV5-1 and TRBJ2-2; unclear D gene. The CDR3 is made up of 14 amino acids. Germline CDR1 and CDR2: SGHRS and YFSETQ. Trimming removed 0 bases from V and 6 bases from J, with 9 bases in between. The CDR3 DNA reads TGCGCCAGCAGCTTGGAAAGCGCGTCCGGGGAGCTGTTTTTT. Amino acids: CASSLESASGELFF.

In this sample, this clonotype turned up many times. DNA of the CDR3: TGCAGTGCTAGGATCCTGGATACGCAGTATTTT. Translating it yields CSARILDTQYF. The chain employs TRBV20-1 and TRBJ2-3; D remains ambiguous. The CDR3 runs 11 residues. The germline V gene encodes CDR1 DFQATT and CDR2 SNEGSKA (reference sequence). V lost 3 bases and J lost 6, with 7 bases in between.

This clonotype was picked up many times. The V call is TRBV20-1, the J call TRBJ2-7; no definite D call. The CDR3 spans 12 residues. Germline loops: CDR1 DFQATT, CDR2 SNEGSKA (reference sequence). The V gene lost 6 bases and the J gene lost 2 bases, with 11 bases spanning the gap. The CDR3 is CSARRATYEQYF. The CDR3 DNA reads as TGCAGTGCGAGACGGGCGACCTACGAGCAGTACTTC.

Ten or more counts support this clonotype. This chain joins TRBV2 and TRBJ2-1, with 10 positions matching TRBD2. There are 16 residues in the CDR3. The V and J ends lost 3 bases and 6 bases, in that order; junction bases with no gene match: 8. CDR1 and CDR2 (germline): SNHLY, FYNNEI. The CDR3 DNA sequence: TGTGCCAGCAGTGATTGGAGCGGGGGGGTCCTCAATGAGCAGTTCTTC. Encoded protein: CASSDWSGGVLNEQFF.

The table lists this clonotype with a few counts. This sequence joins TRBV10-3 and TRBJ2-7, with TRBD2 identical over 8 bases. The germline gives CDR1 ENHRY, CDR2 SYGVKD. V lost 0 bases, J lost 5 bases, and 9 bases stayed unmatched. The CDR3 has 16 amino acids. The CDR3 DNA reads TGTGCCATCAGTGAGTCGGGATTAGCGGGAAGGGACGAGCAGTACTTC. Translated, it gives CAISESGLAGRDEQYF.

This clonotype came up a few times. The chain uses TRBV3-1 and TRBJ2-5; the D is unclear. V was pared by 3 bases and J by 5 bases, with 10 bases between. The germline V gene has CDR1 LGHDT and CDR2 YNNKEL (reference sequence). This CDR3 has 13 residues. This CDR3 reads CASSQANVETQYF. DNA of the CDR3: TGTGCCAGCAGCCAGGCAAACGTTGAGACCCAGTACTTC.